The following is a T cell receptor (beta chain) sequence with its context. The source of the sample is a study of cytotoxic CD8 clonotypes in ibrutinib-treated CLL. Germline V lookup: CDR1 MNHEY, CDR2 SMNVEV (reference sequence). This CDR3 is built from 16 residues. The V gene end was trimmed by 2 bases and the J gene end by 3 bases; junction bases not matched to a gene: 10. Generated by immunoSEQ multiplex PCR, the TCRdb table keeps only in-frame clones and is missing some. The sample yields 57,000 or so clones, about 54% seen once. V usage is TRBV27 and J usage is TRBJ2-7; 7 bases match TRBD2. Sequencing was performed on PBMCs, taken at disease progression, from a patient treated with ibrutinib. The sequence was collected from a human donor with chronic lymphocytic leukemia. CDR3 DNA sequence: TGTGCCAGCAGTTTACAGAGGGTAAGCGGGGACTACGAGCAGTACTTC. It yields the protein CASSLQRVSGDYEQYF.